This record covers a single TCR beta chain. This record belongs to a study of T cell repertoires in ileal Crohn's disease. Study at large: Patients had a median 7.9-year disease duration, and about 36% were active smokers. Operated complications were stricturing disease (roughly 61%) and penetrating disease (approximately 39%). Biopsies of inflamed ileum from the surgical specimen form M0 samples. Thiopurines (approximately ten) or anti-TNF agents (more than 17) were given postoperatively to about half.

J was trimmed by 2 bases and V by 6 bases; bases with no gene match: 6. From germline, CDR1 is MNHEY and CDR2 SMNVEV (reference sequence). This CDR3 has 14 residues. As to time point: inflamed ileum from the surgical specimen. Some clones are missing from TCRdb's copy, which holds only in-frame ones; the method was immunoSEQ multiplex PCR. The data contain around 11,000 clones, about nine tenths of them singletons. The sequenced sample consisted of ileal tissue. The TCR originated in an adult with Crohn's disease. The chain uses TRBV27 and TRBJ2-5, with TRBD2 identical over 7 bases. The CDR3 nucleotides are TGTGCCAGCAGCCCAACTAGCGATCAAGAGACCCAGTACTTC. Translating it yields CASSPTSDQETQYF.